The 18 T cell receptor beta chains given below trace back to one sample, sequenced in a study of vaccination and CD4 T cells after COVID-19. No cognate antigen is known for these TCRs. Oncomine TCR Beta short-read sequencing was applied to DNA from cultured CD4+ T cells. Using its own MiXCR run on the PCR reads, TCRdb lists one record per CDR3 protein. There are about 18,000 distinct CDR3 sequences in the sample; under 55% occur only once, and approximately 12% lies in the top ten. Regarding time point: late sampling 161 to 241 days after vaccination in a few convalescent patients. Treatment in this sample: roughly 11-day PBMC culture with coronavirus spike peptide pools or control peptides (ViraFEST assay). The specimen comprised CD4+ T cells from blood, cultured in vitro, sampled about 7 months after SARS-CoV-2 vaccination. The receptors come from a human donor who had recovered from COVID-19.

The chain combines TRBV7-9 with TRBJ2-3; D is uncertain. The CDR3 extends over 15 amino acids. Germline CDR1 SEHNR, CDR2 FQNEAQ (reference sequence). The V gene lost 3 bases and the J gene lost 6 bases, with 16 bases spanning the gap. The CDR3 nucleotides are TGTGCCAGCAGCTTTGAAGCGAGCCCCCAGGATACGCAGTATTTT. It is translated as CASSFEASPQDTQYF.

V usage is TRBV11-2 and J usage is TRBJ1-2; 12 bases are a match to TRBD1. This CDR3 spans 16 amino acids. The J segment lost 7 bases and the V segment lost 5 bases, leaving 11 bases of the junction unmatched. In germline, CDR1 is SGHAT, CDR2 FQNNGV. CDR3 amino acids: CASSAFWGQGAGGYTF. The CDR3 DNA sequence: TGTGCCAGCAGCGCATTTTGGGGACAGGGGGCGGGTGGCTACACCTTC. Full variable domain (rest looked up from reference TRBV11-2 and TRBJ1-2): EAGVAQSPRYKIIEKRQSVAFWCNPISGHATLYWYQQILGQGPKLLIQFQNNGVVDDSQLPKDRFSAERLKGVDSTLKIQPAKLEDSAVYLCASSAFWGQGAGGYTFGSGTRLTVV.

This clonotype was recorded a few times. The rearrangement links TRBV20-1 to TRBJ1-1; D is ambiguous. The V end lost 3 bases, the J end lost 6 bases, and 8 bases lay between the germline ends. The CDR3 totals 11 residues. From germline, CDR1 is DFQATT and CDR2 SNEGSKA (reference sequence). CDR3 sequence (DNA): TGCAGTGCTAGGGAATGGTCTGAAGCTTTCTTT. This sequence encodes CSAREWSEAFF.

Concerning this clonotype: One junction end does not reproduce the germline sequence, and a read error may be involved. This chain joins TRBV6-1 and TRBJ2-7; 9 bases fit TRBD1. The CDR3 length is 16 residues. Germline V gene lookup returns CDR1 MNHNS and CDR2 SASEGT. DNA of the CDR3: TGTGCCAGCAGCCAACTCCCGGGACAGGGCTCCAACGAGCAGTACTTC. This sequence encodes CASSQLPGQGSNEQYF.

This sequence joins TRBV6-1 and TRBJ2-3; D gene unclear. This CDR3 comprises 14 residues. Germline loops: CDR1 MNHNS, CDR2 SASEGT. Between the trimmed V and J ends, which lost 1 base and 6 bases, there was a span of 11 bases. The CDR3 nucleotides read TGTGCCAGCAGTGAAGGTTCCCAACGGGATACGCAGTATTTT. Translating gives CASSEGSQRDTQYF.

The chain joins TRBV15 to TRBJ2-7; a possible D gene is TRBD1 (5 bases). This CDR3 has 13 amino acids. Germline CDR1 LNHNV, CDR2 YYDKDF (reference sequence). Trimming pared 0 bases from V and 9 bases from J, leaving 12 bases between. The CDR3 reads CATSRDSGNRQYF. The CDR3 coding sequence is TGTGCCACCAGCAGAGATTCAGGGAACAGGCAGTACTTC.

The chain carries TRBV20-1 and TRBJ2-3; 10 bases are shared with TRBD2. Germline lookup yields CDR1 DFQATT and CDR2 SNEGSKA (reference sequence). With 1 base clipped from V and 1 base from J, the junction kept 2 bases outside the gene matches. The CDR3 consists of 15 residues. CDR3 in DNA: TGCAGTGCTAGAGCCGGGACTAGCGGCACAGATACGCAGTATTTT. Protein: CSARAGTSGTDTQYF.

CDR3 coding DNA: TGCGCCAGCAGCCAAGAGCAGGGAACCACTGAAGCTTTCTTT. Protein product: CASSQEQGTTEAFF. The V and J genes are TRBV4-1 and TRBJ1-1, with D possibly TRBD1 on 5 matching bases. CDR1 and CDR2 from the germline V gene are MGHRA and YSYEKL. Trimming removed 0 bases at V and 4 bases at J, with 9 bases between. The CDR3 is 14 residues long.

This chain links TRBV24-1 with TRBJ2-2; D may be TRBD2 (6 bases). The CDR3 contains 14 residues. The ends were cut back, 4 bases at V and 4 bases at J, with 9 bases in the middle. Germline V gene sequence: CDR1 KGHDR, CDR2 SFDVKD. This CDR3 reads CATSDPGGTGELFF. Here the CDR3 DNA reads TGTGCCACCAGTGACCCCGGGGGCACCGGGGAGCTGTTTTTT.

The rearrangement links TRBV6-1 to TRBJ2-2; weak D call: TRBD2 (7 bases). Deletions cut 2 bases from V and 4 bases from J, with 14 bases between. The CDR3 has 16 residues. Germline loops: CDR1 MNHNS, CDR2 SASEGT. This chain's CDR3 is CASSEYGGGGTGELFF. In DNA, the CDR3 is TGTGCCAGCAGTGAATATGGGGGAGGGGGCACCGGGGAGCTGTTTTTT.

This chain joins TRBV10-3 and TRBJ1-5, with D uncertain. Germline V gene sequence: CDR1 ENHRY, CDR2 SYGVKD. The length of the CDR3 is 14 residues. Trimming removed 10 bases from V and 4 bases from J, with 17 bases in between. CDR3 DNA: TGTGCCACAGTTCAAGGGTTAAGTAATCAGCCCCAGCATTTT. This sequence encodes CATVQGLSNQPQHF.

The CDR3 spells CASSPGGTEYNEQFF. The CDR3 DNA reads as TGTGCCAGCAGCCCAGGGGGGACAGAGTACAATGAGCAGTTCTTC. The chain uses TRBV7-2 and TRBJ2-1; tentatively, D is TRBD1 (7 bases). Germline V lookup: CDR1 SGHTA, CDR2 FQGNSA. Trimming shortened V by 5 bases and J by 4 bases, and 15 bases separated the two germline ends. This CDR3 has 15 residues.

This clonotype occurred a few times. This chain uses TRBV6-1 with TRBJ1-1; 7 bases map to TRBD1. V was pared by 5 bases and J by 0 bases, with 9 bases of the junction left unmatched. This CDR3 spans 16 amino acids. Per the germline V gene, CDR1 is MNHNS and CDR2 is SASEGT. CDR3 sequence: CASSKQGNRMNTEAFF. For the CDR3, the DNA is TGTGCCAGCAGTAAACAGGGGAACAGGATGAACACTGAAGCTTTCTTT.

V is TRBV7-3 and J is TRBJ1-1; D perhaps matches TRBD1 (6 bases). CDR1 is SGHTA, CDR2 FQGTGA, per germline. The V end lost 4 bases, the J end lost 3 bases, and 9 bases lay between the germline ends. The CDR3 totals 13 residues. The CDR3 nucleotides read TGTGCCAGCAGCTCAGGGGTGGACACTGAAGCTTTCTTT. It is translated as CASSSGVDTEAFF.

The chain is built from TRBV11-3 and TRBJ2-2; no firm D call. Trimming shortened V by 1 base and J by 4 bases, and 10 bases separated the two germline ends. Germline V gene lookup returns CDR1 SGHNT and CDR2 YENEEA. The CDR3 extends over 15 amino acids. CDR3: CASSLGGFGTGELFF. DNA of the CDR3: TGTGCCAGCAGCTTAGGGGGTTTTGGCACCGGGGAGCTGTTTTTT.

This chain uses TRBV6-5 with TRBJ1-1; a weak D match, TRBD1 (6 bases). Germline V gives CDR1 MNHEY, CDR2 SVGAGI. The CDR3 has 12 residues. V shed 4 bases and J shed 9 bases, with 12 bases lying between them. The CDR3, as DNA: TGTGCCAGCAGTTTACCACAGGGAAAAGCTTTCTTT. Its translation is CASSLPQGKAFF.

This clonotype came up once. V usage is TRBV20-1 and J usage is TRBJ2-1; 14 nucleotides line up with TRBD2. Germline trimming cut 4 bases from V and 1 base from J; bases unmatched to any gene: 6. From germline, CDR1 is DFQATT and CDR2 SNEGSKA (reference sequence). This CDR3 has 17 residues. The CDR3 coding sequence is TGCAGTGCTAAAGGCTGGACTAGCGGGAGGTCCTACAATGAGCAGTTCTTC. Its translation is CSAKGWTSGRSYNEQFF.

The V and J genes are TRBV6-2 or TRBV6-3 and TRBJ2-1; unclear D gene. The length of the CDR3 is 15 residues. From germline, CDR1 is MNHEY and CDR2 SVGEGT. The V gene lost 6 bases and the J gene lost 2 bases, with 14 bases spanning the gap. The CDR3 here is CASRGFQRPYNEQFF. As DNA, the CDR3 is TGTGCCAGCAGGGGCTTCCAGCGCCCCTACAATGAGCAGTTCTTC.